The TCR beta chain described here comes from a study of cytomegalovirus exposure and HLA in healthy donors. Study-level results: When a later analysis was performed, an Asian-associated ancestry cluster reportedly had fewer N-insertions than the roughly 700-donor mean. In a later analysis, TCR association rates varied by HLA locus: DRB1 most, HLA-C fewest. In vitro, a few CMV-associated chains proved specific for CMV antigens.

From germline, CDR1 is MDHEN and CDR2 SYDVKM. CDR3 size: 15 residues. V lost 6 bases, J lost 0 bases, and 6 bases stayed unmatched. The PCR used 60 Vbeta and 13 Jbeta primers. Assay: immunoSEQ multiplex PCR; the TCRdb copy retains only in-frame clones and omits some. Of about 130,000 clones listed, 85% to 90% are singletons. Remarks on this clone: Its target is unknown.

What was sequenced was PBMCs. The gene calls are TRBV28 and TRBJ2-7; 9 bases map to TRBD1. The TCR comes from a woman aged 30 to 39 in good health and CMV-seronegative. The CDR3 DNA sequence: TGTGCCAGCAGCTCGCCGGGACAGGGCTCCTACGAGCAGTACTTC. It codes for CASSSPGQGSYEQYF. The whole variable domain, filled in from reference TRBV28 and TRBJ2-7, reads DVKVTQSSRYLVKRTGEKVFLECVQDMDHENMFWYRQDPGLGLRLIYFSYDVKMKEKGDIPEGYSVSREKKERFSLILESASTNQTSMYLCASSSPGQGSYEQYFGPGTRLTVT.